These 19 T cell receptor beta chains were sequenced from one sample in a study of PD-1 blockade in classical Hodgkin lymphoma. Time point reported: cycle 4 day 1 (C4D1), after less than 7 weeks of nivolumab. Patients all relapsed after autologous stem cell transplantation, and there was variation in brentuximab vedotin exposure. It was by magnetic negative selection that CD8+ T cells were isolated from thawed PBMCs. Repertoires were generated with immunoSEQ multiplex PCR, while TCRdb's copy carries only in-frame clones and drops some. The sample shows 9,100 or so clones, about four fifths of them seen only once. Specimen: CD8+ T cells from blood, collected before the fourth cycle of nivolumab. The receptors stem from a human donor with classical Hodgkin lymphoma.

The gene calls are TRBV11-1 and TRBJ2-2, with D unclear. This CDR3 has 15 amino acids. Trimming pared 1 base from V and 6 bases from J, leaving 12 bases between. CDR1 is SGHAT and CDR2 is FQDESV in the germline V gene (reference sequence). The CDR3 coding sequence is TGTGCCAGCAGCTTAGTAGGACCGGCCCCCGGGGAGCTGTTTTTT. This sequence encodes CASSLVGPAPGELFF.

The CDR3 nucleotides are TGTGCCAGCAGCGTCGGGGGTCTCACAGATACGCAGTATTTT. Its translation: CASSVGGLTDTQYF. The V and J genes are TRBV9 and TRBJ2-3; tentatively, D is TRBD2 (6 bases). Trimming left V 2 bases short and J 2 bases short, with 9 bases between. The germline gives CDR1 SGDLS, CDR2 YYNGEE. The CDR3 is 14 amino acids.

The chain carries TRBV6-6 and TRBJ1-2, with TRBD1 as a possible D gene (5 bases). V was pared by 6 bases and J by 1 base, with 15 bases between. Looked up from germline, CDR1 is MNHNY and CDR2 is SVGAGI (reference sequence). CDR3 length equals 15 residues. The CDR3: CASSYLGTDNYGYTF. CDR3 coding DNA: TGTGCCAGCAGCTACCTCGGGACGGATAACTATGGCTACACCTTC.

This clone was seen only once. J is TRBJ2-5 and V is TRBV10-3, with a tentative D call TRBD2 (5 bases). The germline V gene has CDR1 ENHRY and CDR2 SYGVKD. The V and J ends lost 3 bases and 0 bases respectively, with 8 bases between them. The CDR3 has 14 amino acids. This CDR3 is CAISELGDQETQYF. CDR3 bases: TGTGCCATCAGTGAACTCGGGGACCAAGAGACCCAGTACTTC.

The chain joins TRBV6-6 to TRBJ1-1; D not resolved. Trimming took 5 bases from V and 6 from J, leaving 10 bases between them. CDR1 is MNHNY and CDR2 is SVGAGI in the germline V gene (reference sequence). The CDR3 sequence is 12 residues long. The CDR3 is CASSPGSAEAFF. CDR3 in DNA: TGTGCCAGCAGTCCTGGTTCGGCTGAAGCTTTCTTT.

The table lists this clone with a few counts. The V and J genes are TRBV7-8 and TRBJ2-6; 10 bases align to TRBD2. The CDR3 is 17 amino acids. J lost 0 bases, V lost 4 bases, and 3 bases had no gene match. Germline lookup yields CDR1 SGHVS and CDR2 FQNEAQ. The CDR3 region is CASSSSGGNSGANVLTF. CDR3 sequence (DNA): TGTGCCAGCAGCTCTAGCGGGGGTAACTCTGGGGCCAACGTCCTGACTTTC. The full variable domain, with the rest looked up from reference TRBV7-8 and TRBJ2-6, is GAGVSQSPRYKVAKRGQDVALRCDPISGHVSLFWYQQALGQGPEFLTYFQNEAQLDKSGLPSDRFFAERPEGSVSTLKIQRTQQEDSAVYLCASSSSGGNSGANVLTFGAGSRLTVL.

CDR3: CASSQASFSGIFSYNEQFF. The CDR3 DNA follows: TGTGCCAGCAGCCAAGCCTCTTTTAGCGGAATTTTCTCCTACAATGAGCAGTTCTTC. V is TRBV4-2 and J is TRBJ2-1; D is possibly TRBD2 (6 bases). The V gene's germline CDR1 is LGHNA and CDR2 YNFKEQ. The CDR3 consists of 19 residues. The V end was cut by 1 base, the J end by 0 bases, with 19 bases between.

This clone was observed once. The chain uses TRBV19 and TRBJ1-1, with D possibly matching TRBD1 (6 bases). Germline V gene lookup returns CDR1 LNHDA and CDR2 SQIVND (reference sequence). There are 14 residues in the CDR3. V gave up 7 bases and J gave up 4 bases, with 16 bases separating them. The CDR3 DNA is TGTGCCAGTATTGACGGGGGCTCATCCACTGAAGCTTTCTTT. The encoded protein is CASIDGGSSTEAFF.

The CDR3 region has the DNA TGCGCCAGCAGCTTGGCCCCGACAGGGGAGACAGATACGCAGTATTTT. Translation gives CASSLAPTGETDTQYF. V and J are TRBV5-1 and TRBJ2-3, with TRBD1 matching over 8 bases. Germline values: CDR1 SGHRS, CDR2 YFSETQ. V shed 0 bases, J shed 3 bases, and the junction held 6 bases outside the gene matches. This CDR3 is built from 16 residues.

The rearrangement uses TRBV11-2 and TRBJ2-3; TRBD2 is a possible D gene (5 bases). The CDR3 length is 14 residues. Looked up from germline, CDR1 is SGHAT and CDR2 is FQNNGV. Trimming removed 3 bases from V and 5 bases from J, with 12 bases in between. The CDR3 here is CASSFRLALDTQYF. CDR3 bases: TGTGCCAGCAGCTTTCGGCTAGCCCTAGATACGCAGTATTTT.

The chain joins TRBV15 to TRBJ2-7, with 10 bases aligning to TRBD1. CDR1 LNHNV and CDR2 YYDKDF come from the germline V gene (reference sequence). CDR3 length equals 14 residues. V shed 4 bases and J 5 bases; nucleotides not matched to a gene: 5. The CDR3 bases are TGTGCCACCAGCATAGGACAGGGGGTCCACGAGCAGTACTTC. Translation gives CATSIGQGVHEQYF.

The rearrangement uses TRBV14 and TRBJ2-3, with TRBD2 as a possible D gene (6 bases). V was trimmed by 6 bases and J by 5 bases, leaving 15 bases between them. This CDR3 spans 14 amino acids. Germline loops: CDR1 SGHDN, CDR2 FVKESK. The CDR3: CASSRGKGGDTQYF. The CDR3 coding sequence is TGTGCCAGCAGTCGCGGGAAGGGAGGAGATACGCAGTATTTT.

The chain employs TRBV9 and TRBJ1-6; the match to TRBD1 covers 9 bases. Germline V gene data show CDR1 as SGDLS and CDR2 as YYNGEE. CDR3 length equals 16 residues. The ends lost 3 bases at V and 7 bases at J; junction bases unmatched: 8. The CDR3 DNA reads TGTGCCAGCAGCGAGGGACAGGGAGGCCTGAATTCACCCCTCCACTTT. It encodes CASSEGQGGLNSPLHF.

The rearrangement uses TRBV5-4 and TRBJ2-3; no clear D. Trimming shortened V by 0 bases and J by 4 bases, and 6 bases separated the two germline ends. The CDR3 contains 13 residues. Germline assignment: CDR1 SGHNT and CDR2 YYREEE (reference sequence). The CDR3 DNA sequence: TGTGCCAGCAGCTTGGAACGGGCAGATACGCAGTATTTT. Its protein product is CASSLERADTQYF.

This clone has a single count. The gene calls are TRBV7-9 and TRBJ2-1; 9 bases map to TRBD2. Germline loops: CDR1 SEHNR, CDR2 FQNEAQ (reference sequence). The length of the CDR3 is 16 residues. Losses at the gene ends were 1 base for V and 5 bases for J; bases not matched to a gene: 6. This CDR3 is CASSLGWASGDNEQFF. The CDR3 nucleotides read TGTGCCAGCAGCTTAGGTTGGGCTAGCGGGGACAATGAGCAGTTCTTC.

The genes are TRBV27 and TRBJ2-1, with 10 positions matching TRBD2. The CDR3 consists of 15 residues. Unmatched junction bases numbered 3, after V lost 0 bases and J lost 7 bases. Germline CDR1 reads MNHEY; CDR2 reads SMNVEV (reference sequence). The chain's CDR3 is CASSLSLAGVNEQFF. The CDR3 DNA reads TGTGCCAGCAGTTTATCCCTAGCGGGGGTGAATGAGCAGTTCTTC.

This clone was counted between two and nine times. This sequence joins TRBV6-5 and TRBJ1-6; D is ambiguous. Trimming left V 8 bases short and J 5 bases short, with 13 bases between. The CDR3 sequence is 14 residues long. Looked up from germline, CDR1 is MNHEY and CDR2 is SVGAGI. The CDR3 region has the DNA TGTGCCAGCCAAGCTCTACTGAATAATTCACCCCTCCACTTT. It yields the protein CASQALLNNSPLHF.

This clone was observed a single time. The chain couples TRBV5-5 to TRBJ1-5, with D possibly being TRBD1 (6 bases). With 0 bases removed from V and 1 base from J, the gap between germline ends came to 8 bases. The germline V gene encodes CDR1 SGHKS and CDR2 YYEKEE (reference sequence). CDR3 length equals 15 residues. In nucleotides, the CDR3 is TGTGCCAGCAGCTTGGCGGGACAAAGCAATCAGCCCCAGCATTTT. Amino acids: CASSLAGQSNQPQHF. The variable domain in full, completed from reference TRBV5-5 and TRBJ1-5, reads DAGVTQSPTHLIKTRGQQVTLRCSPISGHKSVSWYQQVLGQGPQFIFQYYEKEERGRGNFPDRFSARQFPNYSSELNVNALLLGDSALYLCASSLAGQSNQPQHFGDGTRLSIL.

This clone was observed once. The genes are TRBV19 and TRBJ2-1, with 9 positions matching TRBD1. After removal of 7 bases from V and 9 bases from J, the junction contained 10 bases not matched to a gene. The CDR3 consists of 14 residues. From germline, CDR1 is LNHDA and CDR2 SQIVND (reference sequence). The DNA for the CDR3 is TGTGCCAGTAAAGGAGGGACAGGGTTTACTGAGCAGTTCTTC. Translated: CASKGGTGFTEQFF.